This T cell receptor beta chain emerged from a study of identical twins. Notes on the study in general: Invariant MAIT and iNKT cells are populations that could partly confound zero-insertion analyses.

Remarks on this clonotype: The target antigen is unknown.

CDR3 length equals 15 residues. Germline assignment: CDR1 SGHVS and CDR2 FQNEAQ. V was pared by 3 bases and J by 0 bases, with 11 bases between. It was template switching that added a universal primer site, and there were unique molecular identifiers on the cDNA. MiXCR, applied by TCRdb to the 5' RACE reads, yields one record per CDR3 protein. The table lists around 510,000 distinct CDR3 sequences, 14% of them singletons. This same sample was also part of a study on yellow fever vaccine responses in identical twins.

The chain links TRBV7-8 to TRBJ1-1; D uncertain. Material for sequencing was CD4+ T cells sorted from blood. The TCR comes from a woman under 30 in good health. The CDR3 sequence: CASSFGPQVNTEAFF. CDR3 in DNA: TGTGCCAGCAGCTTTGGGCCCCAGGTGAACACTGAAGCTTTCTTT.